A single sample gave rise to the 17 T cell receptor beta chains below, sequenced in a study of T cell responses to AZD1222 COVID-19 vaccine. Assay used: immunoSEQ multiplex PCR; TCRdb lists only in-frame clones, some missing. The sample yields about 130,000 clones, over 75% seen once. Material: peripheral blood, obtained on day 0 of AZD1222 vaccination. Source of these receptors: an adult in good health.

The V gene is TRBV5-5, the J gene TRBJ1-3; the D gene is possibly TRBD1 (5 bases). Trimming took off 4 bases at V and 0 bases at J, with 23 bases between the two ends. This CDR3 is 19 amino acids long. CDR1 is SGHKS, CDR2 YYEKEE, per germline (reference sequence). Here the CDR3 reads CASSPEALTAVSSGNTIYF. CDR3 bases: TGTGCCAGCAGCCCTGAAGCCTTGACAGCCGTTAGCTCTGGAAACACCATATATTTT.

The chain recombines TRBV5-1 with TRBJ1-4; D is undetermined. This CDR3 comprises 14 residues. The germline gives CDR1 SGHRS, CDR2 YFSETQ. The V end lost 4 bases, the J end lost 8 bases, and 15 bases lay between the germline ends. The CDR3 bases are TGCGCCAGCAGCCTCAATCGGGGAGAAGAAAAACTGTTTTTT. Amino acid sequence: CASSLNRGEEKLFF.

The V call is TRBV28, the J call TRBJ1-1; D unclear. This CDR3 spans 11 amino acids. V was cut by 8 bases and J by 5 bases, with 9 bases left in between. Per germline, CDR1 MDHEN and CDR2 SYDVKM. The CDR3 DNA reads TGTGCCAGCCACGGTGGAACTGAAGCTTTCTTT. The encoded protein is CASHGGTEAFF.

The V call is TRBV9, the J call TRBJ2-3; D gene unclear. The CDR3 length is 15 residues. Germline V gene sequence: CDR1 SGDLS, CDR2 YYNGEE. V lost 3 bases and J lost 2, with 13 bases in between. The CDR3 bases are TGTGCCAGCAGCGCCCGGCGTCAATTCACAGATACGCAGTATTTT. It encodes CASSARRQFTDTQYF.

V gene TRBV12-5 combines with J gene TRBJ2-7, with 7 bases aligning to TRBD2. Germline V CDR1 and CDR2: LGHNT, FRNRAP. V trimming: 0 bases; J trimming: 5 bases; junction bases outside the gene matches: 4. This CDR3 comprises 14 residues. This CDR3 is CASGLVSRGNEQYF. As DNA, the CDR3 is TGTGCTAGTGGTTTGGTATCGCGGGGGAACGAGCAGTACTTC.

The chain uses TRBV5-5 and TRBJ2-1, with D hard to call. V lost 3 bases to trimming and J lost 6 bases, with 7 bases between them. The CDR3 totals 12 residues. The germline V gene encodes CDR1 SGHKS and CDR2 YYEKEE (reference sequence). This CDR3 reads CASSWGSNEQFF. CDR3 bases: TGTGCCAGCAGCTGGGGAAGCAATGAGCAGTTCTTC.

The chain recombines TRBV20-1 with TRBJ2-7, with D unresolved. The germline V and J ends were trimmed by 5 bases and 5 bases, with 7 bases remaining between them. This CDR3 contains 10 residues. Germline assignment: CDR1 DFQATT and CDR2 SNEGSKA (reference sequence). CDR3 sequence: CSAPVNEQYF. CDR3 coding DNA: TGCAGTGCTCCGGTAAACGAGCAGTACTTC.

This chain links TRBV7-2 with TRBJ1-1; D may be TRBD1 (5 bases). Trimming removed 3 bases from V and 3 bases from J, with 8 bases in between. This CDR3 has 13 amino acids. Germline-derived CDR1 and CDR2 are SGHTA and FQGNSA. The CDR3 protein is CASSFDRDTEAFF. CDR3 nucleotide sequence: TGTGCCAGCAGCTTCGACAGAGACACTGAAGCTTTCTTT.

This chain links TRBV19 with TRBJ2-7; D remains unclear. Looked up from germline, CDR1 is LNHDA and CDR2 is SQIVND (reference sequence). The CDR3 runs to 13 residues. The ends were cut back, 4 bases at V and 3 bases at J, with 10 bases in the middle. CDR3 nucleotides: TGTGCCAGTAGTAAGTTGACCAACTACGAGCAGTACTTC. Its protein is CASSKLTNYEQYF.

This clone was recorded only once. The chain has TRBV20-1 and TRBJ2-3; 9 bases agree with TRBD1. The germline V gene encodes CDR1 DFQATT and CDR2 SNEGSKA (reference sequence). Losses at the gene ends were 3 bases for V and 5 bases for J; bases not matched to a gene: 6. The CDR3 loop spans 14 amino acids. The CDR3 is CSASGDRVGDTQYF. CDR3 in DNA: TGCAGTGCTAGTGGGGACAGGGTGGGAGATACGCAGTATTTT.

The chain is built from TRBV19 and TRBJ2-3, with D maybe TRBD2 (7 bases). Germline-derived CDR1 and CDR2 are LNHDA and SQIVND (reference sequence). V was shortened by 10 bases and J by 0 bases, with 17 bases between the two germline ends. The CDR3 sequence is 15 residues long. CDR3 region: CATGGGALSTDTQYF. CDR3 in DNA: TGTGCCACTGGAGGGGGGGCCCTCAGCACAGATACGCAGTATTTT.

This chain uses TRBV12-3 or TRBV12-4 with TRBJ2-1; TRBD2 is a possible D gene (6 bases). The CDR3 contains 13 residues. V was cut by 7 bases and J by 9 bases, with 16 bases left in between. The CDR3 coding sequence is TGTGCCAGCACCATGACTAGGGCGGGTGAGCAGTTCTTC. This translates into CASTMTRAGEQFF.

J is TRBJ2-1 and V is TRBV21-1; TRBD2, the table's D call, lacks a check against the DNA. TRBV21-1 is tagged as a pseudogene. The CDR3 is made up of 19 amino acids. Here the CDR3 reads CASSKEYYRTSGDGDEQFF. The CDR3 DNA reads TGTGCCAGCAGCAAAGAATACTATCGGACTAGCGGGGACGGGGATGAGCAGTTCTTC.

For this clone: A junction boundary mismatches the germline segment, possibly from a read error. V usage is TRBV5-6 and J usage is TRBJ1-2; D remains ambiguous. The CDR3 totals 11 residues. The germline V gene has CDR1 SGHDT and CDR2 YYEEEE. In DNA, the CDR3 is TGTGCCAGCACCTTGATTTTTGGCTACACCTTC. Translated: CASTLIFGYTF.

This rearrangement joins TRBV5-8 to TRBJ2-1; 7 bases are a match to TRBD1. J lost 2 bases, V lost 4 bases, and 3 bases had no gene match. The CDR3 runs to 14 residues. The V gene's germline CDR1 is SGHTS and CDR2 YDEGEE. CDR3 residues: CASSVGTAYNEQFF. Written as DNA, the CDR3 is TGTGCCAGCAGCGTCGGGACAGCCTACAATGAGCAGTTCTTC.

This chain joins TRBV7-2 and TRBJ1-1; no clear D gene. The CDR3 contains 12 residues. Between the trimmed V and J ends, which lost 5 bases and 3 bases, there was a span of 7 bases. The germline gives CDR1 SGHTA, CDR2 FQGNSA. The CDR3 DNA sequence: TGTGCCAGCAGCCGGAGTCACACTGAAGCTTTCTTT. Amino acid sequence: CASSRSHTEAFF.

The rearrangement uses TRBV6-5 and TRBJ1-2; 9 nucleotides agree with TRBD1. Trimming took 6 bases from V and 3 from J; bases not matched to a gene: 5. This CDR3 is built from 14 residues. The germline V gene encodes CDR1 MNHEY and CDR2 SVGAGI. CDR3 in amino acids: CASRGDREYYGYTF. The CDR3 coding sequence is TGTGCCAGCAGGGGGGACAGGGAGTACTATGGCTACACCTTC.